This T cell receptor beta chain appears in the sequencing data of a study of identical twins. Study results and caveats: In beta out-of-frame sequences, the excess sharing between twins was weaker.

V was shortened by 6 bases and J by 1 base, with 16 bases between the two germline ends. This CDR3 is built from 15 residues. With template switching, a universal primer site was added, and the cDNA carried unique molecular identifiers. MiXCR, applied by TCRdb to the 5' RACE reads, yields one record per CDR3 protein. The table records roughly 230,000 distinct CDR3 sequences, about 8.5% of them present only once. This clonotype was seen many times. Its antigen is undetermined. This same sample was also taken into another study, of yellow fever vaccine responses in identical twins.

This TCR was sampled from a woman in her late teens or twenties in good health. V is TRBV12-3 or TRBV12-4 and J is TRBJ2-7; tentative D call: TRBD2 (6 bases). Sequencing was performed on CD8+ T cells sorted from blood. The CDR3 spells CASSQSREDSYEQYF. CDR3 nucleotide sequence: TGTGCCAGCAGCCAGTCAAGGGAGGATTCCTACGAGCAGTACTTC.